The T cell receptor beta chain under discussion was sequenced for a study of response to subunit inactivated influenza vaccine (dated by TCRdb to 2016 to 2018). About the study as a whole: To follow how T cells responded to a trivalent subunit inactivated influenza vaccine, the researchers relied on deep quantitative profiling of the T cell receptor repertoire. General conclusions and limits of the study: It was suggested by the authors that each seasonal influenza vaccination may recruit only a limited number of new T cells.

The method was RT-PCR. The sequencer was an Illumina HiSeq 2500. TCRdb trimmed the raw reads at Q25, called clones with MiXCR and kept productive beta chains. Merged by CDR3 protein, the rows form single entries marked with the most common genes and DNA. Present in this sample are approximately 480,000 distinct CDR3 sequences, 9.5% to 12% of which were seen just once. The top ten clonotypes cover approximately 12% of the sample. The meaning of the sample's time point label: more than 35 days after influenza vaccine administration. Worth noting for this clonotype: There is no known antigen for this receptor. No much larger clonotype is one base removed from it; base qualities were not supplied.

V is reduced by 4 bases and J by 1 base, leaving a spacing of 8 bases between them. The CDR3, cysteine through phenylalanine, is 13 amino acids long. Only the CDR3 part of the read is kept: 39 bases, read in frame from the first base. CDR1 DFQATT and CDR2 SNEGSKA are derived from the germline V gene (reference sequence). The chain couples TRBV20-1 to TRBJ1-5; the D gene is possibly TRBD1, with 6 bases matching. The sequenced sample was PBMCs from blood, obtained more than 35 days after vaccination. This clonotype was obtained from a man in his forties or fifties who received an inactivated influenza vaccine. Donor details come from another sample of the same person, matched by shared clones. The sequenced DNA is TGCAGTGCTAAGAGGGGGAGCAATCAGCCCCAGCATTTT. Its protein is CSAKRGSNQPQHF.